The sequence of this T cell receptor beta chain was determined in a study of cytomegalovirus exposure and HLA in healthy donors. Study-level findings and limits: Researchers counted around 160 TCR beta chains as cytomegalovirus-associated.

Germline V gene data show CDR1 as SGHDT and CDR2 as YYEEEE. V shed 1 base and J shed 5 bases, with 12 bases lying between them. The CDR3 is 14 amino acids. Generated by immunoSEQ multiplex PCR, the TCRdb table keeps only in-frame clones and is missing some. The sample comprises some 46,000 clones, roughly 92% of which are singletons, and roughly 5.2% rests with the top ten. Notes on this clone: Its target is not known.

J is TRBJ2-5 and V is TRBV5-6; a weak D match, TRBD1 (5 bases). The receptor was derived from a man in his late teens or twenties in good health and CMV-seronegative. The sample taken for sequencing was PBMCs. CDR3 sequence: CASSLRRDRETQYF. The CDR3 DNA is TGTGCCAGCAGCTTGCGCAGGGATCGGGAGACCCAGTACTTC.